Reported below is one T cell receptor beta chain. The antigen is unknown. This table comes from immunoSEQ multiplex PCR, and its TCRdb copy is limited to in-frame clones, with some not included. Among tens of thousands of clones listed, roughly 88% were seen once. The data were obtained in a study of CD4 T cells in relation to SARS-CoV-2 and coronaviruses. The CDR3 loop spans 16 amino acids. Per the germline V gene, CDR1 is ENHRY and CDR2 is SYGVKD. The V and J ends lost 6 bases and 2 bases, in that order; junction bases with no gene match: 8. General study findings and limits: Culture-expanded clones reflect memory recall rather than primary priming during culture. No crossreactivity against non-spike viral proteins was tested here. No donor gave both pre-pandemic and post-infection samples.

The sequence came from an adult with COVID-19. The gene calls are TRBV10-3 and TRBJ2-3; 10 positions agree with TRBD2. The specimen was memory CD4+ T cells from PBMCs. The CDR3 bases are TGTGCCATCAGCGCCCGGACTAGCGGAACCACAGATACGCAGTATTTT. Translating gives CAISARTSGTTDTQYF.